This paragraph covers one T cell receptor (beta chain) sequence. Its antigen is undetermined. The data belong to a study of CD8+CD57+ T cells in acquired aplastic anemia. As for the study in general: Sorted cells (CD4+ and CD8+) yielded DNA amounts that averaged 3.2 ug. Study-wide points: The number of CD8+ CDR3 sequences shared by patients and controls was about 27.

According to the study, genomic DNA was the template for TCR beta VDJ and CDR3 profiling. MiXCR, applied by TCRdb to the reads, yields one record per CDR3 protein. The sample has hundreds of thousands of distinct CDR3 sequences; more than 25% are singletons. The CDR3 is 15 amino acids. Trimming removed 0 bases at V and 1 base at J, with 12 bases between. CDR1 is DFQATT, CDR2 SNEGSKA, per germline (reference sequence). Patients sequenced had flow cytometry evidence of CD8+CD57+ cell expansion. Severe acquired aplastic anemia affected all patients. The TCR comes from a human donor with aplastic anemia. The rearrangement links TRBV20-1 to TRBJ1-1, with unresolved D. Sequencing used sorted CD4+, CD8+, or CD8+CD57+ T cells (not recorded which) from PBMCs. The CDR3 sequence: CSARDPGLPNTEAFF. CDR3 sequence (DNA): TGCAGTGCTAGAGATCCTGGGCTGCCGAACACTGAAGCTTTCTTT.